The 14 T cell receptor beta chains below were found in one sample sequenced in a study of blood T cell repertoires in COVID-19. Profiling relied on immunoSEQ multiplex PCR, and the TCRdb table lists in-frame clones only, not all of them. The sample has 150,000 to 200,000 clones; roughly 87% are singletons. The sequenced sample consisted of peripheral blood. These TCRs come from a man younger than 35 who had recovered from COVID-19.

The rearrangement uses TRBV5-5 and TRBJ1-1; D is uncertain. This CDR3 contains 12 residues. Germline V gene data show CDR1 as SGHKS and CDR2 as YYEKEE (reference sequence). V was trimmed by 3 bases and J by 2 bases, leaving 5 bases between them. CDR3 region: CASSSGNTEAFF. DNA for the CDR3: TGTGCCAGCAGCTCAGGAAACACTGAAGCTTTCTTT.

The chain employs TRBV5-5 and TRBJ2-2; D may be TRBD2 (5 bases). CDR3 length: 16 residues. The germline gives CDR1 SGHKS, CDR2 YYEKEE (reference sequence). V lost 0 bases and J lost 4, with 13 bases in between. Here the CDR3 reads CASSLASSVRTGELFF. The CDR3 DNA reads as TGTGCCAGCAGCTTGGCGAGTAGCGTTCGCACCGGGGAGCTGTTTTTT. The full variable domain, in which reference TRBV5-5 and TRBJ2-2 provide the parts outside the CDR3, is DAGVTQSPTHLIKTRGQQVTLRCSPISGHKSVSWYQQVLGQGPQFIFQYYEKEERGRGNFPDRFSARQFPNYSSELNVNALLLGDSALYLCASSLASSVRTGELFFGEGSRLTVL.

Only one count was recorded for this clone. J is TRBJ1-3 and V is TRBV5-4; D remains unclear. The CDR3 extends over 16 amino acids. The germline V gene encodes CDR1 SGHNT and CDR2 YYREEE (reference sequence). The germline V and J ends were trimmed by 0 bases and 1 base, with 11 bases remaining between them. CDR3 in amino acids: CASSLGQISSGNTIYF. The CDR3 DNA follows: TGTGCCAGCAGCTTGGGTCAGATCTCTTCTGGAAACACCATATATTTT. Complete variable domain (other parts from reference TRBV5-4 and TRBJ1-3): ETGVTQSPTHLIKTRGQQVTLRCSSQSGHNTVSWYQQALGQGPQFIFQYYREEENGRGNFPPRFSGLQFPNYSSELNVNALELDDSALYLCASSLGQISSGNTIYFGEGSWLTVV.

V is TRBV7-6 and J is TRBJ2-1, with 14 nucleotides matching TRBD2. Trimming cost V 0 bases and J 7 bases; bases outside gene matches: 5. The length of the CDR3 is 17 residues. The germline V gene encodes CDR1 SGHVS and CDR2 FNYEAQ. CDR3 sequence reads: CASSLAPGLAGVNEQFF. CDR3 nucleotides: TGTGCCAGCAGCTTAGCTCCGGGACTAGCGGGAGTGAATGAGCAGTTCTTC.

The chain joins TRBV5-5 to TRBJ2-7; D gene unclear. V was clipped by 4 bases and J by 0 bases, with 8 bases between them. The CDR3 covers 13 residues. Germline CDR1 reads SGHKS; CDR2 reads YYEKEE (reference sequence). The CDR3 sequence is CASSPGISYEQYF. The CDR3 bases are TGTGCCAGCAGCCCAGGCATCTCCTACGAGCAGTACTTC.

The CDR3 loop reads CASRDRVNQPQHF. The DNA for the CDR3 is TGCGCCAGCAGGGACAGGGTTAATCAGCCCCAGCATTTT. The J gene is TRBJ1-5, the V gene TRBV10-2, with 8 bases fitting TRBD1. Looked up from germline, CDR1 is WSHSY and CDR2 is SAAADI. The CDR3 is 13 amino acids. V shed 6 bases, J shed 4 bases, and the junction held 2 bases outside the gene matches.

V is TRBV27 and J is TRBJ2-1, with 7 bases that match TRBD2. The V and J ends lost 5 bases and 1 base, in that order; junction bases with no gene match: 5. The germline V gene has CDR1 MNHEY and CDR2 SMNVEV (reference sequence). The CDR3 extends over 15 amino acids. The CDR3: CASSRGRESYNEQFF. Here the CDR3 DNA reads TGTGCCAGCAGTCGAGGGAGGGAATCCTACAATGAGCAGTTCTTC.

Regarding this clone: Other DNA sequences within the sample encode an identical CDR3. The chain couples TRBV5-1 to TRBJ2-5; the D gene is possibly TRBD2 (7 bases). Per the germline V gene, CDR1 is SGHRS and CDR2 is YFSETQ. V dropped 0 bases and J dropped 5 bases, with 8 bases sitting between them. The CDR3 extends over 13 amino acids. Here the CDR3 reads CASSLGGGETQYF. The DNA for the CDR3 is TGCGCCAGCAGCTTGGGGGGGGGCGAGACCCAGTACTTC.

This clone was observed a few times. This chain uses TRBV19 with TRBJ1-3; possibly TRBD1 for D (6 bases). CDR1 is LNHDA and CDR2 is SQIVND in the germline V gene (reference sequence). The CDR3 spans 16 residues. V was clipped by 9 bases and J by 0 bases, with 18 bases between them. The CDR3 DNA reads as TGTGCCAGCCGACATCGACAGGACACCTCTGGAAACACCATATATTTT. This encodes CASRHRQDTSGNTIYF.

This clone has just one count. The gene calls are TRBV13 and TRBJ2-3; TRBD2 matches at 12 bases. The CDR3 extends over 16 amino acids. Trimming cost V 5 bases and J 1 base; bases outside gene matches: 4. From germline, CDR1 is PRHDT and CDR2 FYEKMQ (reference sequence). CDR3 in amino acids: CASSPRLAGGTDTQYF. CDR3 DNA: TGTGCCAGCAGCCCCAGACTAGCGGGAGGCACAGATACGCAGTATTTT.

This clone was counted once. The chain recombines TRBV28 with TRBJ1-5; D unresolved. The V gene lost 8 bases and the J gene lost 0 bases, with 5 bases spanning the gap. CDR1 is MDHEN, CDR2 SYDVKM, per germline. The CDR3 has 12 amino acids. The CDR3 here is CASHYSNQPQHF. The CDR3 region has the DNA TGTGCCAGCCACTATAGCAATCAGCCCCAGCATTTT.

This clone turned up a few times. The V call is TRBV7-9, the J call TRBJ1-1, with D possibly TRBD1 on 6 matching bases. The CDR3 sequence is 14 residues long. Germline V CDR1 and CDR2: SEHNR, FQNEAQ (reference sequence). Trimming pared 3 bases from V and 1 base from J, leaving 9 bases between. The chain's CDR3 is CASSFTGTNTEAFF. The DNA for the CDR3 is TGTGCCAGCAGCTTTACAGGGACGAACACTGAAGCTTTCTTT.

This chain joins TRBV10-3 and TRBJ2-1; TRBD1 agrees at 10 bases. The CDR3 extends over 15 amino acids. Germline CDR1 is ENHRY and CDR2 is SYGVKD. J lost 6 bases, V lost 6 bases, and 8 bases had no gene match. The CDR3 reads CAIRRDRGSLNEQFF. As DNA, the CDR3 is TGTGCCATCAGAAGGGACAGGGGATCTCTCAATGAGCAGTTCTTC.

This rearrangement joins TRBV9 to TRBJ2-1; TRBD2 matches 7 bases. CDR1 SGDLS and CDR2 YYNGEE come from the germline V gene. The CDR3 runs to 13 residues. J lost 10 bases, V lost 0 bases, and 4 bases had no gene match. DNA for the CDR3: TGTGCCAGCAGCGTAGACGGGGGGACCGAGCAGTTCTTC. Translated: CASSVDGGTEQFF. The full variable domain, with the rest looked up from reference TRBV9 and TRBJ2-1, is DSGVTQTPKHLITATGQRVTLRCSPRSGDLSVYWYQQSLDQGLQFLIQYYNGEERAKGNILERFSAQQFPDLHSELNLSSLELGDSALYFCASSVDGGTEQFFGPGTRLTVL.